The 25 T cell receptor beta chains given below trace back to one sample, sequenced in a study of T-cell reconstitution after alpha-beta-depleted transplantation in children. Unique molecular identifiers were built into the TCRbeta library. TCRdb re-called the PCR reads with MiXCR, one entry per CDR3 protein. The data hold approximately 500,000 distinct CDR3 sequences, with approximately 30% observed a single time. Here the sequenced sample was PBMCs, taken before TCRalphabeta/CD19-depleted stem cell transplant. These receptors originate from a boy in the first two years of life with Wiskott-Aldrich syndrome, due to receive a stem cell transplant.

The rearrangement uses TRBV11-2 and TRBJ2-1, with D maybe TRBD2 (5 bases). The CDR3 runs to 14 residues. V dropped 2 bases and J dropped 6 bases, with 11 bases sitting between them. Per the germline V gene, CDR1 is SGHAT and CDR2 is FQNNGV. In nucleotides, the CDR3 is TGTGCCAGCAGCTTACCTAGCACGTTCAATGAGCAGTTCTTC. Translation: CASSLPSTFNEQFF.

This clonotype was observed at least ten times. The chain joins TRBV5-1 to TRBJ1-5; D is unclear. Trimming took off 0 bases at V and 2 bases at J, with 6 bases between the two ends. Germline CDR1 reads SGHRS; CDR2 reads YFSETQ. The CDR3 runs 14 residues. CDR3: CASSLGVGNQPQHF. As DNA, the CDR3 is TGCGCCAGCAGCTTGGGGGTGGGCAATCAGCCCCAGCATTTT. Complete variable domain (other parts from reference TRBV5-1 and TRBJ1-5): KAGVTQTPRYLIKTRGQQVTLSCSPISGHRSVSWYQQTPGQGLQFLFEYFSETQRNKGNFPGRFSGRQFSNSRSEMNVSTLELGDSALYLCASSLGVGNQPQHFGDGTRLSIL.

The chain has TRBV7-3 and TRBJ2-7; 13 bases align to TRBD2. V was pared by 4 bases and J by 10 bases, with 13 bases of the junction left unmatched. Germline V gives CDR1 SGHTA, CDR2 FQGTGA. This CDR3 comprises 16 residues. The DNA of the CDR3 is TGTGCCAGCAGCTCGGACCCCGGACTAGCGGGAGCGAGACAGTACTTC. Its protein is CASSSDPGLAGARQYF.

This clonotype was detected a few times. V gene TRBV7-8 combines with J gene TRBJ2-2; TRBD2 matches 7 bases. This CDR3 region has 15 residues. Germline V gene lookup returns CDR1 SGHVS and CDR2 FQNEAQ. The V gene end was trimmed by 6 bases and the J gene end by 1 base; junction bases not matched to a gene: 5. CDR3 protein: CASRERDQNTGELFF. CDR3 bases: TGTGCCAGCAGAGAGCGGGATCAGAACACCGGGGAGCTGTTTTTT.

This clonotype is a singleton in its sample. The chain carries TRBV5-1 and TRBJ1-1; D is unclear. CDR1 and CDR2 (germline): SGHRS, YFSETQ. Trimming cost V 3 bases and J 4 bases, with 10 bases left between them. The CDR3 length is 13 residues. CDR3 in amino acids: CASSSAMGTEAFF. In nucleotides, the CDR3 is TGCGCCAGCAGCTCCGCTATGGGCACTGAAGCTTTCTTT. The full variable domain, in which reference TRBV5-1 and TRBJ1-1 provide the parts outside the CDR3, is KAGVTQTPRYLIKTRGQQVTLSCSPISGHRSVSWYQQTPGQGLQFLFEYFSETQRNKGNFPGRFSGRQFSNSRSEMNVSTLELGDSALYLCASSSAMGTEAFFGQGTRLTVV.

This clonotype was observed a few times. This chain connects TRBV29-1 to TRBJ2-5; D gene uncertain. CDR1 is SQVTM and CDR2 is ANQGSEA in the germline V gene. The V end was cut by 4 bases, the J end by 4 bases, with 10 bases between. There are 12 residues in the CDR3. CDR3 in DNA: TGCAGCGTTGTCGTATCCTTAGAGACCCAGTACTTC. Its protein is CSVVVSLETQYF.

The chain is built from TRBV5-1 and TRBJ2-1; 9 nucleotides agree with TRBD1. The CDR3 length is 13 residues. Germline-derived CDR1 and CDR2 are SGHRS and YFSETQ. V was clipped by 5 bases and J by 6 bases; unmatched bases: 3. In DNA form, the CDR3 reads TGCGCCAGCAGAGTGGACAGGGGCAATGAGCAGTTCTTC. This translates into CASRVDRGNEQFF.

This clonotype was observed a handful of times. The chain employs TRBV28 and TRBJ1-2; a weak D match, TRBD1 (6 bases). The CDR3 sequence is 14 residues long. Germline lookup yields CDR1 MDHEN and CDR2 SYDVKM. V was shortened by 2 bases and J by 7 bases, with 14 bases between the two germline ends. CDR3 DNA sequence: TGTGCCAGCAGTTTAGGGTACAGGGACGGTGGCTACACCTTC. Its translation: CASSLGYRDGGYTF.

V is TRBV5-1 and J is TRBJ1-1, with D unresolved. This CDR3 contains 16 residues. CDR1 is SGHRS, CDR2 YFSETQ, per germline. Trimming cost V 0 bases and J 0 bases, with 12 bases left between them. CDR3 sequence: CASSLGWQQMNTEAFF. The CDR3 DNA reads TGCGCCAGCAGCTTGGGCTGGCAACAGATGAACACTGAAGCTTTCTTT.

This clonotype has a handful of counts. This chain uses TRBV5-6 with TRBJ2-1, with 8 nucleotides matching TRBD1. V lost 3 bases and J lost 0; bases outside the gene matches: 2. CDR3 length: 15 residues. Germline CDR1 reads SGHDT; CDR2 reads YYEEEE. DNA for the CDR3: TGTGCCAGCAGCTGGACAGGGCGCTCCTACAATGAGCAGTTCTTC. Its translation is CASSWTGRSYNEQFF.

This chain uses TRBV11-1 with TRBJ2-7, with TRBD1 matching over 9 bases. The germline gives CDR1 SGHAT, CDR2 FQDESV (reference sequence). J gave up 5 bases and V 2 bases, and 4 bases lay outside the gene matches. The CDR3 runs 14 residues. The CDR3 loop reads CASSLRTGEDEQYF. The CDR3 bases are TGTGCCAGCAGCTTAAGGACAGGGGAAGACGAGCAGTACTTC.

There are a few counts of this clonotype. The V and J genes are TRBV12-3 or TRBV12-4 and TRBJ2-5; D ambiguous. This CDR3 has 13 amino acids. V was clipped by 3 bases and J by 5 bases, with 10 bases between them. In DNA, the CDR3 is TGTGCCAGCAGTTTGTTCAATCGGGAGACCCAGTACTTC. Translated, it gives CASSLFNRETQYF.

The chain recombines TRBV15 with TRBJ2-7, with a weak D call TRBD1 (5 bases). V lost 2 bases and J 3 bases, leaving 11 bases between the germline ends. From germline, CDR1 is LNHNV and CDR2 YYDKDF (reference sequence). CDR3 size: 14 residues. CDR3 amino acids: CATSRRRQGYEQYF. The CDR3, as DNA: TGTGCCACCAGCAGAAGACGGCAGGGCTACGAGCAGTACTTC.

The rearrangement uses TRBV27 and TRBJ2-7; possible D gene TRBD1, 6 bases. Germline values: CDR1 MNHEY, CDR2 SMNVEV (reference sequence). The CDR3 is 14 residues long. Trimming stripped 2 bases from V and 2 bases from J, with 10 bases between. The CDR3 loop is CASSLPGQTYEQYF. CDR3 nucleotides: TGTGCCAGCAGTTTACCGGGACAAACCTACGAGCAGTACTTC.

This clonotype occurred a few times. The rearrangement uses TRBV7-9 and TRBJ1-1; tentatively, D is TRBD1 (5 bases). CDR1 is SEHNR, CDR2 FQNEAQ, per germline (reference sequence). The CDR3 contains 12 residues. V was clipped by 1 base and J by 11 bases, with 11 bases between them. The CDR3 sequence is CASSLDVGEAFF. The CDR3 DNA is TGTGCCAGCAGCTTAGATGTGGGGGAGGCTTTCTTT. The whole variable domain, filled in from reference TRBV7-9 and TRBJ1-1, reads DTGVSQNPRHKITKRGQNVTFRCDPISEHNRLYWYRQTLGQGPEFLTYFQNEAQLEKSRLLSDRFSAERPKGSFSTLEIQRTEQGDSAMYLCASSLDVGEAFFGQGTRLTVV.

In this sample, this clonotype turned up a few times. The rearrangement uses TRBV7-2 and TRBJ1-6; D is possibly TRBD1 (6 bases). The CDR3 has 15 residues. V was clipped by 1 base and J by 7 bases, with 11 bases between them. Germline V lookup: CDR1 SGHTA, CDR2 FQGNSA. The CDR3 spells CASSLDQGNNSPLHF. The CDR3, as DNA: TGTGCCAGCAGCTTAGACCAGGGGAACAATTCACCCCTCCACTTT.

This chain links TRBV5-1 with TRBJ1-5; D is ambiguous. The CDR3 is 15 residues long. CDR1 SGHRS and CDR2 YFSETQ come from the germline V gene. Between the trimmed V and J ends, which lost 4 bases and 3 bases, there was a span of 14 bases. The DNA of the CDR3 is TGCGCCAGCAGCCCTGGGCAGCTACCCAATCAGCCCCAGCATTTT. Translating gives CASSPGQLPNQPQHF.

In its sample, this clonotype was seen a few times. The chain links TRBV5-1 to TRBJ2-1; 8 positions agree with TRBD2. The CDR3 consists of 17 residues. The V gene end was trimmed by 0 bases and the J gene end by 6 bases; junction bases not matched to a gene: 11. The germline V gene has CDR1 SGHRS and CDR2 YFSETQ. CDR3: CASSLVLAGSWGNEQFF. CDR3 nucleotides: TGCGCCAGCAGCTTGGTCTTAGCGGGGAGTTGGGGCAATGAGCAGTTCTTC.

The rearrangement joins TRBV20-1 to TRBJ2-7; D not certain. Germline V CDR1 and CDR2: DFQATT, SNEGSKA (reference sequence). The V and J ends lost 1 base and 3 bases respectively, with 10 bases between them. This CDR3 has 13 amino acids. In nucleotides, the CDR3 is TGCAGTGCTAGAGGTTCTCAGAGCTACGAGCAGTACTTC. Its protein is CSARGSQSYEQYF.

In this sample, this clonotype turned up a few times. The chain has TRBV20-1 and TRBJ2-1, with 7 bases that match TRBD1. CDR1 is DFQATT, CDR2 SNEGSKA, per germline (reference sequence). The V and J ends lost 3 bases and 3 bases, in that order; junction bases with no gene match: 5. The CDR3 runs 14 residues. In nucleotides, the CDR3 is TGCAGTGCTAGGCACAGGGGTATCTACAATGAGCAGTTCTTC. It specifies CSARHRGIYNEQFF.

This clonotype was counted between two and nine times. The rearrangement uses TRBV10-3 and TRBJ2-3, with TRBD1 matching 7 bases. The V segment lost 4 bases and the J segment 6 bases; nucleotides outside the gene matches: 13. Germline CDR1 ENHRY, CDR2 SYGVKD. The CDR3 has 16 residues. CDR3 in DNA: TGTGCCATCAGTGGGGGACAGTCGGAAGCTGGGGATACGCAGTATTTT. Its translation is CAISGGQSEAGDTQYF.

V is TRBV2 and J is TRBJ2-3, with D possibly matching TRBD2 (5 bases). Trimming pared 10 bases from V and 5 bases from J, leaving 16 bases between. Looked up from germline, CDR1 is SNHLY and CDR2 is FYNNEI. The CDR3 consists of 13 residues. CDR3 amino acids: CATRTEGQDTQYF. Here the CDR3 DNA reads TGTGCCACCCGGACTGAAGGGCAAGATACGCAGTATTTT.

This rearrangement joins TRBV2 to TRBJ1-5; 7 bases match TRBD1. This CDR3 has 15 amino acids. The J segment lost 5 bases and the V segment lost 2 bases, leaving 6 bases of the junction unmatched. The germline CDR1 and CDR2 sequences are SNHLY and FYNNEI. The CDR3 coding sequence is TGTGCCAGCAGTGAATTGGGGCAGGGGGATCAGCCCCAGCATTTT. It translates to CASSELGQGDQPQHF. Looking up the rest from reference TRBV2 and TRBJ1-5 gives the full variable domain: EPEVTQTPSHQVTQMGQEVILRCVPISNHLYFYWYRQILGQKVEFLVSFYNNEISEKSEIFDDQFSVERPDGSNFTLKIRSTKLEDSAMYFCASSELGQGDQPQHFGDGTRLSIL.

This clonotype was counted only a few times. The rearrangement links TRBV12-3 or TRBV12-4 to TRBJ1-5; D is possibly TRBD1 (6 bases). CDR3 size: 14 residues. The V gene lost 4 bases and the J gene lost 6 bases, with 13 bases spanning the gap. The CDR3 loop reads CASSYRRGFQPQHF. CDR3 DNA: TGTGCCAGCAGTTACCGAAGGGGGTTTCAGCCCCAGCATTTT.

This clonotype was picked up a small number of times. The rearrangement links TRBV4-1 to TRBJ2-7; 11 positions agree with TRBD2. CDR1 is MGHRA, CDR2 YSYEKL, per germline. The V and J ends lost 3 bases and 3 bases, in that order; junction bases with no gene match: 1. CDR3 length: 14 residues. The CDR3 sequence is CASSQGLADYEQYF. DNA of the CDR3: TGCGCCAGCAGCCAGGGACTAGCGGACTACGAGCAGTACTTC.